This TCR beta chain was identified in a study of blood T cell repertoires in COVID-19. The ends were cut back, 6 bases at V and 3 bases at J, with 14 bases in the middle. This CDR3 region has 15 residues. CDR1 is SGHAT and CDR2 is FQNNGV in the germline V gene. Within the sample, this clone is medium-sized. Other DNA sequences in the sample encode the same CDR3. Here immunoSEQ multiplex PCR was the method, and the copy in TCRdb shows in-frame clones only, minus some. This sample has around 160,000 clones, with roughly four fifths found just once. This sequence originates from a human donor with acute or convalescent COVID-19. The donor label of this sample is uncertain. The sample consisted of peripheral blood. The chain employs TRBV11-2 and TRBJ2-2, with D possibly TRBD1 on 5 matching bases. The CDR3 protein is CASSPYRPDTGELFF. The CDR3 DNA sequence: TGTGCCAGCAGTCCGTACAGGCCCGACACCGGGGAGCTGTTTTTT.